This T cell receptor (beta chain) derives from a study of neoadjuvant anti-PD-1 for oral cavity cancer. Trimming stripped 5 bases from V and 5 bases from J, with 13 bases between. The CDR3 runs 14 residues. CDR1 is SGHTA, CDR2 FQGTGA, per germline. Time point here: after neoadjuvant nivolumab, at surgical resection. Analysis of PBMCs was direct, with no culture step. Six replicates per PBMC sample, mostly from 400 to 500 ng of genomic DNA. Sequenced by immunoSEQ multiplex PCR; TCRdb stores in-frame clones only, minus some. There are 63,000 or so clones in the sample; less than 90% occur only once, and 2.5% to 3% lies in the top ten.

The sequence derives from a person aged 40-85 years with oral cavity squamous cell carcinoma. The chain links TRBV7-3 to TRBJ2-1; D might be TRBD2 (6 bases). The input for sequencing was PBMCs, taken after nivolumab (anti-PD-1) treatment. The CDR3, as DNA: TGTGCCAGCAGCCGCCCAGGGACTCACAATGAGCAGTTCTTC. Translation: CASSRPGTHNEQFF.